This TCR beta chain was sequenced for a study of control samples from healthy donors and cancer patients. This table comes from immunoSEQ multiplex PCR, and its TCRdb copy is limited to in-frame clones, with some not included. The sample contains more than 95,000 clones, over 90% of which appear only once. Germline V gene data show CDR1 as MNHEY and CDR2 as SVGEGT. The ends were cut back, 2 bases at V and 1 base at J, with 12 bases in the middle. The CDR3 runs 16 residues. Sequencing used blood. This rearrangement joins TRBV6-2 or TRBV6-3 to TRBJ1-5; the D is unclear. This receptor was taken from a man between 18 and 35 years old in good health. The CDR3 loop reads CASSYGLDGSNQPQHF. In DNA form, the CDR3 reads TGTGCCAGCAGTTACGGTCTGGACGGAAGCAATCAGCCCCAGCATTTT.